This T cell receptor beta chain was captured by sequencing in a study of blood T cell repertoires in COVID-19. Across the whole study: Spain, Italy and the United States supplied samples that represented acute and convalescent COVID-19. In each case, the material was cDNA or gDNA derived from T cells, B-cell-depleted T cells, or PBMCs.

As processed by the authors: Amplification of reference gene primers was used by the study to estimate nucleated cell counts. Here immunoSEQ multiplex PCR was the method, and the copy in TCRdb shows in-frame clones only, minus some. That table gives V, J and clone size, and the DNA gave D and trimming. In the table there are more than 250,000 clones, 83% of which are singletons. After removal of 6 bases from V and 6 bases from J, the junction contained 11 bases not matched to a gene. This CDR3 is built from 16 residues. Germline-derived CDR1 and CDR2 are SGHAT and FQNNGV. The receptor was isolated from a woman aged 50 to 65 with acute or convalescent COVID-19. The sequencing input was peripheral blood. The chain is built from TRBV11-2 and TRBJ2-2, with 9 positions matching TRBD1. The CDR3 DNA follows: TGTGCCAGCAGGCGCCCGGGACAGGGTTTGGCCGGGGAGCTGTTTTTT. Encoded protein: CASRRPGQGLAGELFF.